The entry that follows covers one T cell receptor (beta chain) sequence. Its target antigen remains unknown. Base qualities were left out, and no much larger clone turns up one base away. This specimen belongs to a study of human T cells and chemical hapten exposure (dated by TCRdb to the early 2020s). Looking at the study overall: For sensitization, 2% DPC in acetone was applied to a roughly 2 cm by roughly 2 cm area of upper inner arm skin. Patients additionally received weekly therapeutic DPC doses to the scalp throughout the approximately 25-week study period. Patch tests used Finn chambers with 0.01% DPC on the upper back, scored after 6 days by International Contact Dermatitis Research Group standards. Most of the patients in the cohort were female, and the cohort covered alopecia areata with under or over 50% scalp involvement, alopecia totalis and alopecia universalis. Libraries were pooled for sequencing, and per-sample TCR yields varied mainly because of small differences in library volumes within the pool. The study tracked peripheral blood TCR repertoire changes in vivo during primary and secondary sensitization to the hapten diphenylcyclopropenone (DPC) in alopecia patients. Patient blood was sampled pre-sensitization (week 0) and at 2, 6 and about 24 weeks after DPC sensitization. For TCR sequencing, blood came from 25 to 35 alopecia patients at anywhere from one to four time points (pre-sensitization, 2, 6 and 24 weeks). Beyond this particular receptor, the publication reports: Alopecia, a presumed autoimmune disease, was present in all patients, so the immune response of the patients might differ from that of healthy individuals. Significantly more large CDR3 similarity clusters were formed by expanded TCRs than by pre-sensitization or healthy control sets, consistent with antigen-driven responses. A positive correlation was found between the number of PT1 expanded TCRs and patch test score, with significance reached at thresholds 8, 16 and 32 but not 4. After repeated subsampling, changes were observed in the strength of the expansion versus patch-test correlation and in the threshold at which the correlation became significant. DPC sensitization did not change the number of TCRs with a frequency above 1 in 1000, and there was no evidence of changes in global repertoire structure.

Libraries were made using RACE. TCRdb lists the instrument as NextSeq 500. During library preparation, unique molecular identifiers were attached to individual cDNA molecules so that TCRs could be counted quantitatively and reproducibly. From each blood RNA sample, both TCR alpha and TCR beta chains were sequenced. The paper's data handling went like this. A median of around 100,000 TCRs per sample was observed, with a range of about 23,224 to 690,600. The Decombinator software suite was used to annotate the V, J and CDR3 of the TCR reads. For the PS versus PT1 abundance plots, all samples were subsampled to the same number of TCRs (28,000). TCRs were defined as expanded if absent before sensitization and observed at least eight times at the 2-week time point. Using fastp trimming at Q25 and MiXCR clonotype assembly, TCRdb reanalyzed the public sequencing data and kept in-frame beta chains. Each CDR3 protein appears once, grouped with its most common genes and DNA. The V and J calls shown here were made by TCRdb, not taken from the authors' results. This sample comprises 150,000 to 200,000 distinct CDR3 sequences, 13% to 15% of them detected only once. Together, the top ten hold 1.7% of the sample.

The label giving this sample's time point can be read as: patch test 1, 2 weeks after DPC sensitization. The treatment or condition label of this sample denotes: therapeutic diphenylcyclopropenone sensitization with weekly scalp DPC. At every patch-test visit, the blood draw took place before the patch test was put on. To be eligible, patients had to be aged 18 to 70, diagnosed with alopecia and judged suitable for DPC therapy, while pregnant patients were excluded. Total RNA was extracted from unfractionated whole blood that had been collected in Tempus Blood RNA tubes. The CDR3 goes from the cysteine to the phenylalanine over 12 residues. Only the CDR3 portion is preserved as DNA: 36 bases, with reading frame beginning at the first base. The CDR1 and CDR2 encoded by the germline V gene are MDHEN and SYDVKM. V and J are truncated by 8 bases and 3 bases respectively, leaving an intervening sequence of 10 bases.

Recombination linked TRBV28 to TRBJ1-2; the D gene is perhaps TRBD1, from 5 matching bases. This specimen consisted of whole blood, obtained in connection with sensitization to the hapten diphenylcyclopropenone (DPC). The TCR originated in a woman aged 25 to 39 with alopecia areata. Some clones in this sample may be carry-over from other donors' samples. The CDR3 protein is CASVAQDYGYTF. At the DNA level, the sequence is TGTGCCAGCGTGGCACAGGACTATGGCTACACCTTC.